The present T cell receptor (beta chain) was sequenced within a study of T cells in Graves' hyperthyroidism and ophthalmopathy. RNA transcripts provided the source from which TCR beta CDR3 regions were amplified. During a first-round RT-PCR of the TCR CDR3, the HTBI primer set was used. TCRdb re-called the multiplex PCR reads through MiXCR, storing one row per CDR3 protein. The sample lists roughly 570,000 distinct CDR3 sequences, 46% occurring once. The CDR3 spans 15 residues. Trimming cost V 1 base and J 0 bases; bases outside gene matches: 0. CDR1 is LGHNA and CDR2 is YNFKEQ in the germline V gene.

This TCR derives from a woman aged 18-29 years with Graves' hyperthyroidism. The genes are TRBV4-2 and TRBJ2-3; TRBD2 agrees at 8 bases. The sequenced sample consisted of peripheral blood or thyroid tissue (not recorded which). CDR3 loop: CASSQASGSTDTQYF. CDR3 nucleotides: TGTGCCAGCAGCCAAGCTAGCGGGAGCACAGATACGCAGTATTTT.